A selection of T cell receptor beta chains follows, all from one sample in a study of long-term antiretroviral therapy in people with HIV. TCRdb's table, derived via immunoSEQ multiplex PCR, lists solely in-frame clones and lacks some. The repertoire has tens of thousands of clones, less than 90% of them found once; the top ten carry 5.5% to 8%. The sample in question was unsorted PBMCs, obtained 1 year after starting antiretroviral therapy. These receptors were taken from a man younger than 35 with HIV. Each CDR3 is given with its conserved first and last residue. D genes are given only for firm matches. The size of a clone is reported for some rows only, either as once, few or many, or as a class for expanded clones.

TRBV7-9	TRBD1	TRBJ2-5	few	CASSLVAGGGETQYF	TGTGCCAGCAGCTTAGTAGCAGGGGGCGGAGAGACCCAGTACTTC
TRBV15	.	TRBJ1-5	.	CATSDRHNQPQHF	TGTGCCACCAGCGACAGACACAATCAGCCCCAGCATTTT
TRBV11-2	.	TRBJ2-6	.	CASRPPGSGANVLTF	TGTGCCAGCAGGCCCCCAGGCTCTGGGGCCAACGTCCTGACTTTC
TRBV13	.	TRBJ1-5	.	CASSSPNQPQHF	TGTGCCAGCAGCTCGCCCAATCAGCCCCAGCATTTT
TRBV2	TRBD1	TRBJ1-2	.	CASSEPDRGAF	TGTGCCAGCAGTGAACCGGACAGGGGGGCCTTC
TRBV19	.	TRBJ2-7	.	CASSIQVSYEQYF	TGTGCCAGTAGTATTCAGGTCTCCTACGAGCAGTACTTC
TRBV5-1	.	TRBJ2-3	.	CASSSADTQYF	TGCGCCAGCAGCTCAGCAGATACGCAGTATTTT
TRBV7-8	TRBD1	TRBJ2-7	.	CASSLADRGPYEQYF	TGTGCCAGCAGCTTAGCGGACAGGGGGCCCTACGAGCAGTACTTC
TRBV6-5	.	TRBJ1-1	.	CASSYSGQTNTEAFF	TGTGCCAGCAGTTACTCAGGGCAGACGAACACTGAAGCTTTCTTT
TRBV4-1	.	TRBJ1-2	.	CASSPLGQGLNYGYTF	TGCGCCAGCAGCCCCCTGGGGCAGGGCCTTAACTATGGCTACACCTTC
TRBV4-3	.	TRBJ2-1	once	CASSQRLLGGGRYNEQFF	TGCGCCAGCAGCCAGAGGTTACTAGGGGGGGGTCGATACAATGAGCAGTTCTTC
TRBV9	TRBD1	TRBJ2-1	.	CASSEIGGVYNEQFF	TGTGCCAGCAGCGAGATAGGGGGCGTCTACAATGAGCAGTTCTTC
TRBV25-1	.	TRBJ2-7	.	CASHPPGGDEQYF	TGTGCCAGCCACCCCCCGGGTGGGGATGAGCAGTACTTC
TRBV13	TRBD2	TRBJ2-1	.	CASSLVGREHYNEQFF	TGTGCCAGCAGCTTAGTGGGGCGGGAGCACTACAATGAGCAGTTCTTC
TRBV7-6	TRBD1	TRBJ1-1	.	CASSLAGQGSMNTEAFF	TGTGCCAGCAGCTTAGCCGGACAGGGGAGCATGAACACTGAAGCTTTCTTT
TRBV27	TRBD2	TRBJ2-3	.	CASSLGLAGGRDTQYF	TGTGCCAGCAGTTTAGGGCTAGCGGGAGGGAGGGATACGCAGTATTTT
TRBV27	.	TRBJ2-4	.	CASSLSMGASKNIQYF	TGTGCCAGCAGTTTATCCATGGGGGCGTCAAAAAACATTCAGTACTTC
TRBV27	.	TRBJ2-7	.	CASSLYGGAPAYEQYF	TGTGCCAGCAGTTTATATGGGGGGGCGCCGGCCTACGAGCAGTACTTC
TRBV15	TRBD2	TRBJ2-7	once	CATSRPPRIAGVDEQYF	TGTGCCACCAGCAGACCCCCGAGAATAGCGGGAGTTGACGAGCAGTACTTC
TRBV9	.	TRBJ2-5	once	CASSSRTSPYQETQYF	TGTGCCAGCAGCTCCCGGACAAGCCCATACCAAGAGACCCAGTACTTC
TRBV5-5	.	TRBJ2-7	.	CASHGGADEQYF	TGTGCCAGCCACGGAGGAGCGGACGAGCAGTACTTC
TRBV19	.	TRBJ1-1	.	CASSTTSSNTEAFF	TGTGCCAGTAGTACCACTTCTAGTAACACTGAAGCTTTCTTT
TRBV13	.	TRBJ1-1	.	CASSLKGNTEAFF	TGTGCCAGCAGCTTAAAAGGGAACACTGAAGCTTTCTTT
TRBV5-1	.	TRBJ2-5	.	CASSLGRFQETQYF	TGCGCCAGCAGCTTGGGCAGGTTCCAAGAGACCCAGTACTTC
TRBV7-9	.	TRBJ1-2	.	CASTPYGSEIGYTF	TGTGCCAGCACCCCGTATGGATCCGAGATTGGCTACACCTTC
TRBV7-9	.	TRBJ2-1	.	CASSLVGVYNEQFF	TGTGCCAGCAGCTTAGTCGGGGTCTACAATGAGCAGTTCTTC
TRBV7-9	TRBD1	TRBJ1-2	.	CASSSRGQILYGYTF	TGTGCCAGCAGCTCAAGGGGACAGATTCTCTATGGCTACACCTTC
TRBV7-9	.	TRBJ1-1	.	CASSADPEAFF	TGTGCCAGCAGCGCAGATCCCGAAGCTTTCTTT
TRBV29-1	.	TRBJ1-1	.	CSADNDNTEAFF	TGCAGCGCAGATAACGACAACACTGAAGCTTTCTTT
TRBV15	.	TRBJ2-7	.	CATSRDHGDPRRSSYEQYF	TGTGCCACCAGCAGAGATCATGGGGACCCCAGAAGGTCCTCCTACGAGCAGTACTTC
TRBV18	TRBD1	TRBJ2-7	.	CASSPGQAPYEQYF	TGTGCCAGCTCACCGGGACAGGCCCCCTACGAGCAGTACTTC
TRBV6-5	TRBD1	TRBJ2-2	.	CASSPGTVNTGELFF	TGTGCCAGCAGTCCAGGGACAGTGAACACCGGGGAGCTGTTTTTT
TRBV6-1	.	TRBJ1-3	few	CASSEPGTGNTIYF	TGTGCCAGCAGTGAACCAGGGACTGGAAACACCATATATTTT
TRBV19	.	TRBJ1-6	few	CASSIWRAGYNSPLHF	TGTGCCAGTAGTATCTGGAGGGCAGGGTATAATTCACCCCTCCACTTT
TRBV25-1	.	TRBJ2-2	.	CASSEMTRANGELFF	TGTGCCAGCAGTGAAATGACTAGAGCTAATGGGGAGCTGTTTTTT
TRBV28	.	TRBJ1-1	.	CASSPLTGNTEAFF	TGTGCCAGCAGTCCGCTGACAGGGAACACTGAAGCTTTCTTT
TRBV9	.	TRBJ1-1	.	CASSVAQGRAGTEAFF	TGTGCCAGCAGCGTAGCTCAAGGCAGGGCAGGTACTGAAGCTTTCTTT
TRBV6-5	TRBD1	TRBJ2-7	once	CATVDRGENEQYF	TGTGCCACTGTGGACAGGGGTGAAAACGAGCAGTACTTC
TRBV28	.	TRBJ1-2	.	CASSPRGGGVYGYTF	TGTGCCAGCAGTCCCCGGGGAGGGGGAGTCTATGGCTACACCTTC
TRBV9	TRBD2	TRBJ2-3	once	CASSMLAGGTDTQYF	TGTGCCAGCAGCATGCTAGCGGGGGGCACAGATACGCAGTATTTT
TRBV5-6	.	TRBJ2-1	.	CASIPPLGPPSYNEQFF	TGTGCCAGCATCCCACCCTTGGGCCCTCCTTCCTACAATGAGCAGTTCTTC
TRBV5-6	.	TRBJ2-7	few	CASSLVGDEQYF	TGTGCCAGCAGCTTGGTTGGGGACGAGCAGTACTTC
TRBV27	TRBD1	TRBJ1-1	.	CASSLAPDREEGTEAFF	TGTGCCAGCAGTTTGGCCCCAGACAGGGAGGAGGGCACTGAAGCTTTCTTT
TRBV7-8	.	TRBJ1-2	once	CASSIGTGEVDGYTF	TGTGCCAGCAGCATCGGGACGGGGGAGGTGGATGGCTACACCTTC
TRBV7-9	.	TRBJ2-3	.	CASSSHLGIADTQYF	TGTGCCAGCAGCTCGCATTTGGGGATCGCAGATACGCAGTATTTT
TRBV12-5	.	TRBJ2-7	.	CASGYRDSRDYEQYF	TGTGCTAGTGGTTATAGGGACTCCCGAGACTACGAGCAGTACTTC
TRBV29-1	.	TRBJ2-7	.	CSVVKGWSNEQYF	TGCAGCGTTGTGAAAGGCTGGTCGAACGAGCAGTACTTC
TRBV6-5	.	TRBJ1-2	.	CASSGDIQGYTF	TGTGCCAGCAGTGGGGACATTCAGGGCTACACCTTC
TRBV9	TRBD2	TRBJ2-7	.	CASSSRTSFTEQYF	TGTGCCAGCAGCTCAAGGACTAGCTTTACCGAGCAGTACTTC
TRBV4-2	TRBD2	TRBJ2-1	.	CASSQDAGEGRNEQFF	TGTGCCAGCAGCCAAGACGCGGGGGAGGGCCGAAATGAGCAGTTCTTC
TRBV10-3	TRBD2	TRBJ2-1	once	CAISPITGTSGGASFF	TGTGCCATCAGTCCCATAACCGGGACTAGCGGGGGGGCTTCATTCTTC
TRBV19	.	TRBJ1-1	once	CASSIQGGNTEAFF	TGTGCCAGTAGTATTCAGGGAGGAAACACTGAAGCTTTCTTT
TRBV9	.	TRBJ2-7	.	CASSVAVCQVSYEQYF	TGTGCCAGCAGCGTAGCGGTTTGTCAGGTCTCCTACGAGCAGTACTTC